Described below is a single TCR beta chain sequence and its context. Its antigen is currently unknown. These data originate in a study of Ad26.COV2.S vaccination and SARS-CoV-2 variants. As for the study in general: Donor was assigned to the Ad26.COV2.S arm of trial COV1001. Findings and caveats of the study: Vaccinated and placebo-treated recipients had similar non-spike TCR breadth. Analytic work on TCR breadth and depth might have understated the full extent of total T cell responses.

Generated by immunoSEQ multiplex PCR, the TCRdb table keeps only in-frame clones and is missing some. The sample carries some 520,000 clones, 87% recorded once. The CDR3 extends over 15 amino acids. With 5 bases removed from V and 1 base from J, the gap between germline ends came to 12 bases. The germline CDR1 and CDR2 sequences are SGHTA and FQGTGA. Treatment indicated: 15 to 20 received Ad26.COV2.S at low or high dose, single or two shots; roughly five received placebo; per-sample allocation not given. Sampling was done on day 63 after the first vaccine or placebo injection. The sequence was obtained from a person between 18 and 59 years old who received the Ad26.COV2.S COVID-19 vaccine or a placebo. The source was peripheral blood, collected in a trial of Ad26.COV2.S vaccine versus placebo. The chain couples TRBV7-3 to TRBJ2-1; maybe TRBD2 (6 bases). The CDR3 nucleotides read TGTGCCAGCAGCCCGCCAGGACTATCCTACAATGAGCAGTTCTTC. It specifies CASSPPGLSYNEQFF.